This T cell receptor (beta chain) appears in the sequencing data of a study of tumor-infiltrating lymphocytes in primary liver carcinoma. The V gene lost 0 bases and the J gene lost 4 bases, with 11 bases spanning the gap. From germline, CDR1 is SGHRS and CDR2 YFSETQ. The CDR3 runs to 16 residues. Overall study results and limits: A significantly higher top-250-clone fraction was recorded for tumors than for blood (p = 0.039).

Between about 18 and 33 mg of unsorted bulk tissue served as the source from which RNA and DNA were co-extracted. Patients in the cohort were treatment-naive and living with chronic HBV infection. The researchers produced TCR beta cDNA from around 0.5 ug total RNA with a constant-region primer. Modified slightly, ARM-PCR produced TCR beta libraries over three nested multiplex PCR rounds. In the first two PCR rounds, TRBV1-TRBV30 forward primers were paired with a C-beta reverse primer, and each round lasted roughly 9 cycles. One entry per CDR3 protein results from TCRdb running MiXCR on the multiplex PCR reads. The data contain around 120,000 distinct CDR3 sequences, approximately 68% of them singletons. As regards this clonotype: No antigen is known for it. This may stem from a read error, because a much larger clone lies one nucleotide away.

The receptor's source is a woman aged 55 to 70 with primary liver carcinoma and hepatitis B virus infection. This chain connects TRBV5-1 to TRBJ2-6; the D is unclear. Input material: tumor-adjacent normal liver tissue. In DNA, the CDR3 is TGCGCCAGCAGCTTGGACAACCCATCAGGGGCCAACGTCCTGACTTTC. This encodes CASSLDNPSGANVLTF.